The T cell receptor beta chain described here comes from a study of T cell responses to AZD1222 COVID-19 vaccine. General observations from the study: Distributed over spike, vaccine-associated CD4 TCRs predominated at 160-218 and 743-854. Recipients of two AZD1222 doses showed rising Spike-specific TCR breadth and depth. The study reported that nearly half of spike-specific TCRs target unmutated variant regions. Repertoires were collected only later (after the peak T cell response had occurred).

This clone was picked up one time. The target antigen is unknown. Measured with immunoSEQ multiplex PCR; TCRdb has only the in-frame clones, and not every one. The sample holds 100,000 to 150,000 clones, 70% to 85% seen once. V gave up 5 bases and J gave up 6 bases, with 15 bases separating them. CDR1 is LGHNA and CDR2 is YNFKEQ in the germline V gene. There are 14 residues in the CDR3. The sample here was peripheral blood, taken 28 days after the second AZD1222 dose. This clonotype was obtained from an adult who received the AZD1222 COVID-19 vaccine. The chain combines TRBV4-2 with TRBJ2-3; possibly TRBD1 or TRBD2 for D (6 bases each). The CDR3 nucleotides are TGTGCCAGCAGCGAGGGGGGCCAGGGGGATACGCAGTATTTT. Protein sequence: CASSEGGQGDTQYF.